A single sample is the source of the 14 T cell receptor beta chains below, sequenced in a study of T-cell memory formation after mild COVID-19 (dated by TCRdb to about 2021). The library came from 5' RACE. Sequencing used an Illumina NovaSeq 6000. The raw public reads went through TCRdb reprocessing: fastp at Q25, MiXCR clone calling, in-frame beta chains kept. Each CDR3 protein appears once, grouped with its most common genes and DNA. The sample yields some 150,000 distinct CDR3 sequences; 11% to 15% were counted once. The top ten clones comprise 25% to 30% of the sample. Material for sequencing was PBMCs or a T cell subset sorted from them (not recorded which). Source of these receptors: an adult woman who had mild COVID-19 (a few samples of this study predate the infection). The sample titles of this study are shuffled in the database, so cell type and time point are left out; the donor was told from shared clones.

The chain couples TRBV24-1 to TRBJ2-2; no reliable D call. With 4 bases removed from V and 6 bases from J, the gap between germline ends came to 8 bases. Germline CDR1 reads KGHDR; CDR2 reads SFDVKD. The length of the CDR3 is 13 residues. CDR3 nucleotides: TGTGCCACCAGTGACCCGACTTCCGGGGAGCTGTTTTTT. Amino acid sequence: CATSDPTSGELFF.

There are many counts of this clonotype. The CDR3 protein is CASSPGTGDNEQFF. CDR3 nucleotide sequence: TGTGCCAGCAGCCCCGGGACAGGGGACAATGAGCAGTTCTTC. J is TRBJ2-1 and V is TRBV12-3 or TRBV12-4; TRBD1 matches 10 bases. This CDR3 is 14 amino acids long. Unmatched junction bases numbered 4, after V lost 6 bases and J lost 5 bases.

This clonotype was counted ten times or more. The CDR3 spells CASNRLAGEGHEQFF. CDR3 in DNA: TGTGCCAGCAACCGACTAGCGGGAGAAGGCCATGAGCAGTTCTTC. The rearrangement uses TRBV6-2 or TRBV6-3 and TRBJ2-1; 12 bases fit TRBD2. V was pared by 7 bases and J by 8 bases, with 9 bases of the junction left unmatched. Germline CDR1 MNHEY, CDR2 SVGEGT. This CDR3 is built from 15 residues.

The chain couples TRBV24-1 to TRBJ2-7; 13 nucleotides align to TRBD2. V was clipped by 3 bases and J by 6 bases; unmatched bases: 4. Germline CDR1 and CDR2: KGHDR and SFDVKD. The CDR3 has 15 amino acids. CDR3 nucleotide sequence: TGTGCCACCAGTGATCGGACTAGCGGGAGACTCGAGCAGTACTTC. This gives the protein CATSDRTSGRLEQYF.

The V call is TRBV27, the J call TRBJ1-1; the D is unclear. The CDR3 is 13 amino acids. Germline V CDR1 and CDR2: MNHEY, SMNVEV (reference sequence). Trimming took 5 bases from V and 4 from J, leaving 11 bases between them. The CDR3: CASSMDGGTEAFF. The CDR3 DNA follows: TGTGCCAGCAGTATGGACGGCGGCACTGAAGCTTTCTTT.

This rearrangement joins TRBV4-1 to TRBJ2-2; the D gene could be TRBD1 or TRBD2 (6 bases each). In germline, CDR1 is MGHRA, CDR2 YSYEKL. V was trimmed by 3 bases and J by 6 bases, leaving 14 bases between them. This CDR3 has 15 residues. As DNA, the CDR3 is TGCGCCAGCAGCCATCGGAGGGGGGCTCCCGGGGAGCTGTTTTTT. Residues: CASSHRRGAPGELFF.

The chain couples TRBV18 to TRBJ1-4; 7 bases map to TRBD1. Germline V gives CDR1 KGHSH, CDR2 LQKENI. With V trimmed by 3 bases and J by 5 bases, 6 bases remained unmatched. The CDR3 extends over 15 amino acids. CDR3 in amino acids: CASSPPGQLNEKLFF. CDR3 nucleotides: TGTGCCAGCTCACCCCCGGGACAGTTAAATGAAAAACTGTTTTTT. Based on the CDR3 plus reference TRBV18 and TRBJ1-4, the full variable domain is NAGVMQNPRHLVRRRGQEARLRCSPMKGHSHVYWYRQLPEEGLKFMVYLQKENIIDESGMPKERFSAEFPKEGPSILRIQQVVRGDSAAYFCASSPPGQLNEKLFFGSGTQLSVL.

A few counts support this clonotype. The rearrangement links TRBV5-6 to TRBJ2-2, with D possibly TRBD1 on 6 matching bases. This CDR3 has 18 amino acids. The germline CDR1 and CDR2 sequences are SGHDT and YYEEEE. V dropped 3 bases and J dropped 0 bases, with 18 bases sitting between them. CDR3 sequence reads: CASSWDRDTRANTGELFF. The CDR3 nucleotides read TGTGCCAGCAGCTGGGACCGGGACACCCGCGCGAACACCGGGGAGCTGTTTTTT.

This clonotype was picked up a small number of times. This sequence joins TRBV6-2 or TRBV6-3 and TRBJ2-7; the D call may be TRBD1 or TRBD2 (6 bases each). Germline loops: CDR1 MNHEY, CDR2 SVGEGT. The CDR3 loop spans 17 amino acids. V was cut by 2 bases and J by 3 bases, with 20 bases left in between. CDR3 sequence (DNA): TGTGCCAGCAGTTACGGGACTTTTCAGGGGACCCTCTACGAGCAGTACTTC. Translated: CASSYGTFQGTLYEQYF.

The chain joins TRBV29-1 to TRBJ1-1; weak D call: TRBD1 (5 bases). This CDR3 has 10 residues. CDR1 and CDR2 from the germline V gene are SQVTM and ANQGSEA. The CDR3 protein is CVVWGIEAFF. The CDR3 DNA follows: TGCGTTGTTTGGGGGATCGAAGCTTTCTTT.

The CDR3 loop reads CSLRDWEEATDTQYF. The CDR3 DNA follows: TGCAGCCTCAGGGATTGGGAAGAGGCCACAGATACGCAGTATTTT. The rearrangement joins TRBV29-1 to TRBJ2-3; a weak D match, TRBD1 (5 bases). The germline V gene has CDR1 SQVTM and CDR2 ANQGSEA. The V end was cut by 8 bases, the J end by 2 bases, with 20 bases between. The CDR3 spans 15 residues.

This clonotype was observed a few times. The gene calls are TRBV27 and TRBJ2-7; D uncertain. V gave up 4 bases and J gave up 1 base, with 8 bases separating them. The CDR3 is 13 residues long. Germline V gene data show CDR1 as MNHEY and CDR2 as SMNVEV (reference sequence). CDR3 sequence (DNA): TGTGCCAGCAGTTATGGGTGGTCCTACGAGCAGTACTTC. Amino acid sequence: CASSYGWSYEQYF.

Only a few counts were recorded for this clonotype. The CDR3 DNA reads as TGTGCCAGCAGCCCGCCGGACGGCACTGAAGCTTTCTTT. Residues: CASSPPDGTEAFF. The rearrangement uses TRBV5-6 and TRBJ1-1; D gene ambiguous. CDR3 size: 13 residues. V shed 4 bases and J shed 4 bases, with 11 bases lying between them. Germline V gene sequence: CDR1 SGHDT, CDR2 YYEEEE. The full variable domain, in which reference TRBV5-6 and TRBJ1-1 provide the parts outside the CDR3, is DAGVTQSPTHLIKTRGQQVTLRCSPKSGHDTVSWYQQALGQGPQFIFQYYEEEERQRGNFPDRFSGHQFPNYSSELNVNALLLGDSALYLCASSPPDGTEAFFGQGTRLTVV.

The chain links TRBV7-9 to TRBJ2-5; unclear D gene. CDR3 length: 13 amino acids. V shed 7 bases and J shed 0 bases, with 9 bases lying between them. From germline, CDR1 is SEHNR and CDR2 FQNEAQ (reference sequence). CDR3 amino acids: CASIQVYQETQYF. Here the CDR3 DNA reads TGTGCCAGCATCCAGGTCTACCAAGAGACCCAGTACTTC. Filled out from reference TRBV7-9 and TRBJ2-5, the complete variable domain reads DTGVSQNPRHKITKRGQNVTFRCDPISEHNRLYWYRQTLGQGPEFLTYFQNEAQLEKSRLLSDRFSAERPKGSFSTLEIQRTEQGDSAMYLCASIQVYQETQYFGPGTRLLVL.